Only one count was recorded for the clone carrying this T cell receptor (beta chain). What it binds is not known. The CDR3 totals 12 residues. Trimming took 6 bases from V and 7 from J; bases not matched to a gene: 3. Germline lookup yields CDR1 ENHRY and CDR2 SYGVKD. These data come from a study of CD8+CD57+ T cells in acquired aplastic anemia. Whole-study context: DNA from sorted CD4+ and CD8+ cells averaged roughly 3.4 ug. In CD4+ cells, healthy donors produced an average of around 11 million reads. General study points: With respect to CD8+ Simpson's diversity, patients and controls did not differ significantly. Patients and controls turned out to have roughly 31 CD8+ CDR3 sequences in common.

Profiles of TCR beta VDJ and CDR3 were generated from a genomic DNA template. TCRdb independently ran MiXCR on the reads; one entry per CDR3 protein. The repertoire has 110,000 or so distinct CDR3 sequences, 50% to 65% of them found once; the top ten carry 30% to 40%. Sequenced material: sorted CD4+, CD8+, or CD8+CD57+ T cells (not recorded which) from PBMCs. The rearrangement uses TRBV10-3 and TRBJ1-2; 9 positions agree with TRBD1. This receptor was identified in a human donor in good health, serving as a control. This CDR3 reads CAIRGQGGGYTF. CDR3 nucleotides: TGTGCCATCAGGGGACAGGGCGGTGGCTACACCTTC.